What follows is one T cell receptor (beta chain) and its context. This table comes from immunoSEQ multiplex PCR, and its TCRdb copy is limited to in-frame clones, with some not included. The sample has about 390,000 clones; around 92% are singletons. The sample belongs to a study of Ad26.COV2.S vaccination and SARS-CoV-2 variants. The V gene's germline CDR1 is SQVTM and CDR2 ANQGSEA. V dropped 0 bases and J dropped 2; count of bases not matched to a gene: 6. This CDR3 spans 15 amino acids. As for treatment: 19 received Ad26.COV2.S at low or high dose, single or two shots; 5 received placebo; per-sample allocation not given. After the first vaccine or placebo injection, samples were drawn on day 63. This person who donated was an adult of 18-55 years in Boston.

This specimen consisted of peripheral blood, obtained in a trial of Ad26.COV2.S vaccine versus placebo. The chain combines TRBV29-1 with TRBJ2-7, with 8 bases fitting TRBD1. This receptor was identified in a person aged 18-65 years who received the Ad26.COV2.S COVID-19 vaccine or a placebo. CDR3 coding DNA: TGCAGCGTTGAAGAGGATGGGACAGGCGCCTACGAGCAGTACTTC. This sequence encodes CSVEEDGTGAYEQYF.